These 16 T cell receptor beta chains came from one sample sequenced in a study of blood T cell repertoires in COVID-19. Produced via immunoSEQ multiplex PCR; TCRdb's table is partial and in-frame only. The repertoire includes around 220,000 clones, 80% to 85% of them detected once, and 8% to 9% sits in the top ten. Sequencing was performed on peripheral blood. All receptors come from a woman at least 80 years old with COVID-19, enrolled during active disease.

This chain links TRBV7-9 with TRBJ1-6; 7 positions match TRBD1. The CDR3 totals 14 residues. From germline, CDR1 is SEHNR and CDR2 FQNEAQ (reference sequence). The V gene end was trimmed by 4 bases and the J gene end by 6 bases; junction bases not matched to a gene: 3. In nucleotides, the CDR3 is TGTGCCAGCAGCTCAGGGACAGCTAATTCACCCCTCCACTTT. This gives the protein CASSSGTANSPLHF.

This clone has more than one count but fewer than ten. The chain is built from TRBV5-1 and TRBJ1-4; 9 nucleotides agree with TRBD1. Per germline, CDR1 SGHRS and CDR2 YFSETQ. This CDR3 has 15 residues. With V trimmed by 3 bases and J by 7 bases, 7 bases remained unmatched. CDR3 DNA: TGCGCCAGCAGCTCGGGACAGGGTTCCCCTGAAAAACTGTTTTTT. Translating it yields CASSSGQGSPEKLFF.

V usage is TRBV19 and J usage is TRBJ1-2; the match to TRBD1 covers 8 bases. The CDR3 has 17 amino acids. In germline, CDR1 is LNHDA, CDR2 SQIVND (reference sequence). The V gene end was trimmed by 0 bases and the J gene end by 3 bases; junction bases not matched to a gene: 9. The DNA for the CDR3 is TGTGCCAGTAGTATAGACGCCAGGGGGCTTGAGTACTATGGCTACACCTTC. It translates to CASSIDARGLEYYGYTF. The full variable domain, in which reference TRBV19 and TRBJ1-2 provide the parts outside the CDR3, is DGGITQSPKYLFRKEGQNVTLSCEQNLNHDAMYWYRQDPGQGLRLIYYSQIVNDFQKGDIAEGYSVSREKKESFPLTVTSAQKNPTAFYLCASSIDARGLEYYGYTFGSGTRLTVV.

This clone has a single count. The chain uses TRBV2 and TRBJ1-5, with a weak D call TRBD1 (6 bases). The CDR3 length is 14 residues. Trimming removed 6 bases from V and 7 bases from J, with 16 bases in between. Germline assignment: CDR1 SNHLY and CDR2 FYNNEI. The CDR3 loop reads CASSLQGSSQPQHF. In nucleotides, the CDR3 is TGTGCCAGCAGCCTACAGGGTTCCTCCCAGCCCCAGCATTTT.

The chain joins TRBV4-3 to TRBJ1-2; the match to TRBD1 covers 7 bases. Germline V lookup: CDR1 LGHNA, CDR2 YSLEER. The CDR3 extends over 13 amino acids. The V segment lost 5 bases and the J segment 7 bases; nucleotides outside the gene matches: 7. The CDR3 DNA reads TGCGCCAGCAGCTTGAAGGGGGCGTCTGGCTACACCTTC. Amino acid sequence: CASSLKGASGYTF.

The rearrangement joins TRBV20-1 to TRBJ1-5; the D is unclear. The CDR3 length is 14 residues. The ends were cut back, 3 bases at V and 2 bases at J, with 11 bases in the middle. Per the germline V gene, CDR1 is DFQATT and CDR2 is SNEGSKA (reference sequence). The CDR3 reads CSASGLDGNQPQHF. The CDR3 nucleotides read TGCAGTGCTAGTGGGCTTGATGGCAATCAGCCCCAGCATTTT.

Turning to this clone: Its ends do not fully match the called genes, so a read error is possible. The chain employs TRBV7-7 and TRBJ2-7; 12 bases line up with TRBD2. The CDR3 has 15 amino acids. CDR1 and CDR2 from the germline V gene are SSHAT and FNYEAQ (reference sequence). The CDR3, as DNA: TGTGCTAGCAGCCTACGACTAGCGGGAGTTGACGAGCAGTACTTC. Encoded protein: CASSLRLAGVDEQYF.

In its sample, this clone was seen once. The chain employs TRBV7-3 and TRBJ2-1, with 11 bases fitting TRBD2. Trimming at V came to 3 bases and at J to 12 bases, leaving 4 bases not matched to a gene. In germline, CDR1 is SGHTA, CDR2 FQGTGA. The CDR3 covers 13 residues. The CDR3 DNA is TGTGCCAGCAGCTTTCTAGCGGGAGGTGTGCAGTTCTTC. It encodes CASSFLAGGVQFF. The full variable domain, with the rest looked up from reference TRBV7-3 and TRBJ2-1, is GAGVSQTPSNKVTEKGKYVELRCDPISGHTALYWYRQSLGQGPEFLIYFQGTGAADDSGLPNDRFFAVRPEGSVSTLKIQRTERGDSAVYLCASSFLAGGVQFFGPGTRLTVL.

A single count supports this clone. V gene TRBV18 combines with J gene TRBJ2-7; TRBD1 might be the D (5 bases). The CDR3 runs 14 residues. V was clipped by 1 base and J by 7 bases, with 14 bases between them. The germline V gene encodes CDR1 KGHSH and CDR2 LQKENI. The CDR3 region is CASSPLTGPAEQYF. The CDR3 region has the DNA TGTGCCAGCTCACCACTTACAGGCCCGGCGGAGCAGTACTTC. Full variable domain (rest looked up from reference TRBV18 and TRBJ2-7): NAGVMQNPRHLVRRRGQEARLRCSPMKGHSHVYWYRQLPEEGLKFMVYLQKENIIDESGMPKERFSAEFPKEGPSILRIQQVVRGDSAAYFCASSPLTGPAEQYFGPGTRLTVT.

At least ten counts were recorded for this clone. The chain links TRBV3-1 (or the pseudogene TRBV3-2) to TRBJ2-4; possible D gene TRBD2, 5 bases. Looked up from germline, CDR1 is LGHDT and CDR2 is YNNKEL (reference sequence). V was shortened by 1 base and J by 5 bases, with 9 bases between the two germline ends. The CDR3 covers 14 residues. The CDR3 nucleotides are TGTGCCAGCAGCCAAGGCGGAGGCCAAAACATTCAGTACTTC. This sequence encodes CASSQGGGQNIQYF.

This sequence joins TRBV18 and TRBJ2-7; D not resolved. V gave up 2 bases and J gave up 3 bases, with 11 bases separating them. CDR1 is KGHSH and CDR2 is LQKENI in the germline V gene. The CDR3 sequence is 14 residues long. In DNA form, the CDR3 reads TGTGCCAGCTCACCAGTACAGCTCGACTACGAGCAGTACTTC. Protein: CASSPVQLDYEQYF.

CDR3 loop: CASSPTGLGQETQYF. The CDR3 DNA is TGTGCCAGCAGCCCCACAGGACTAGGGCAAGAGACCCAGTACTTC. This chain connects TRBV7-6 to TRBJ2-5; 7 bases line up with TRBD2. J was trimmed by 2 bases and V by 5 bases; bases with no gene match: 8. Per germline, CDR1 SGHVS and CDR2 FNYEAQ. This CDR3 comprises 15 residues.

The V and J genes are TRBV5-4 and TRBJ2-5; tentative D call: TRBD1 (6 bases). The CDR3 consists of 17 residues. The V gene lost 1 base and the J gene lost 5 bases, with 21 bases spanning the gap. Germline V CDR1 and CDR2: SGHNT, YYREEE (reference sequence). In DNA form, the CDR3 reads TGTGCCAGCAGCTTGTCACCGCGAAGGCAGGGGATGGAGACCCAGTACTTC. Translating gives CASSLSPRRQGMETQYF.

The chain has TRBV24-1 and TRBJ2-3, with 10 nucleotides matching TRBD2. Germline V gene sequence: CDR1 KGHDR, CDR2 SFDVKD. CDR3 size: 15 residues. The V segment lost 3 bases and the J segment 6 bases; nucleotides outside the gene matches: 5. The CDR3 DNA follows: TGTGCCACCAGTGATGGCAGCGGGGGGGCGGATACGCAGTATTTT. It codes for CATSDGSGGADTQYF.

V usage is TRBV9 and J usage is TRBJ1-4; D remains unclear. The CDR3 covers 15 residues. The germline gives CDR1 SGDLS, CDR2 YYNGEE. V was cut by 4 bases and J by 8 bases, with 18 bases left in between. CDR3 DNA: TGTGCCAGCAGCCCAGACGGGGTTTCGCGGGAAAAACTGTTTTTT. This gives the protein CASSPDGVSREKLFF.

The chain recombines TRBV5-4 with TRBJ2-3; D may be TRBD1 (7 bases). The CDR3 is made up of 15 amino acids. V lost 2 bases, J lost 4 bases, and 14 bases lay in between. The germline gives CDR1 SGHNT, CDR2 YYREEE (reference sequence). For the CDR3, the DNA is TGTGCCAGCAGCTTAGGGGGCGGGAATGCAGATACGCAGTATTTT. Translating gives CASSLGGGNADTQYF.